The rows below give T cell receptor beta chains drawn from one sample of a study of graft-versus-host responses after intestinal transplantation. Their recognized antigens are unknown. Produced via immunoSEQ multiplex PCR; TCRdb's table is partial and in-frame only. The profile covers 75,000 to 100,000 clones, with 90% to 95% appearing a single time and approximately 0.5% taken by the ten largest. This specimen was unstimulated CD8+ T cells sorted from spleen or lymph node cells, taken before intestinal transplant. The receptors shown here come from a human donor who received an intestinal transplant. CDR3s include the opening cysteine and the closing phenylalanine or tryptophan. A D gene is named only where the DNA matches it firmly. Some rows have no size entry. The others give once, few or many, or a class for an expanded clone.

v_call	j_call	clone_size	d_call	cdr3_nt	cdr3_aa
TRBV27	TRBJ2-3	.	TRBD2	TGTGCCAGCAGTCCGATAGCGGGAGAGGGCACAGATACGCAGTATTTT	CASSPIAGEGTDTQYF
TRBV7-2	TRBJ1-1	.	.	TGTGCCAGCAGTCCACCACAGATGAACACTGAAGCTTTCTTT	CASSPPQMNTEAFF
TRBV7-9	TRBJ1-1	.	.	TGTGCCAGCAGCCAGTCCGGGACTGAAGCTTTCTTT	CASSQSGTEAFF
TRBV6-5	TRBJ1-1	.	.	TGTGCCAGCAGTTCTGCCGAGGGAAGAGTCACTGAAGCTTTCTTT	CASSSAEGRVTEAFF
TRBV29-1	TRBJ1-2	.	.	TGCAGCTCAAAGACAGAGTATAACTATGGCTACACCTTC	CSSKTEYNYGYTF
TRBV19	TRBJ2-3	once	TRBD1	TGTGCCAGTAGTATAGAGACAGGGTGGGATACGCAGTATTTT	CASSIETGWDTQYF
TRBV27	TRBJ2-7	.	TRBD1	TGTGCCAGCAGTTTTCAGGGGGCCCACGAGCAGTACTTC	CASSFQGAHEQYF
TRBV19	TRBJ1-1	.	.	TGTGCCAGTAGTGTCTGGGAGGGGAACACTGAAGCTTTCTTT	CASSVWEGNTEAFF
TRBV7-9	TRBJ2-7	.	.	TGTGCCAGCAGCTTCACTGGCCGGGGGGCCATAGCGTTTTCCTACGAGCAGTACTTC	CASSFTGRGAIAFSYEQYF
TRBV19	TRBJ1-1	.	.	TGTGCCACCCAACCTACCTTAGGGGGCACTGAAGCTTTCTTT	CATQPTLGGTEAFF
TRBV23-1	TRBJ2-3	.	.	TGCGCCAGCAGTCAATATCCCTATACCGAAGATACGCAGTATTTT	CASSQYPYTEDTQYF
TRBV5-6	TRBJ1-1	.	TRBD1	TGTGCCAGCAGCCGGGAAGGGGACAGGATCATGAACACTGAAGCTTTCTTT	CASSREGDRIMNTEAFF
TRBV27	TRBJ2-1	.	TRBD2	TGTGCCAGCAGTTTACCCCTTGGGCGGGGGTACAATGAGCAGTTCTTC	CASSLPLGRGYNEQFF
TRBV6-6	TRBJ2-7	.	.	TGTGCCAGCACCGAAACAGGAACCGAGCAGTACTTC	CASTETGTEQYF
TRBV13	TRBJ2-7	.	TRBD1	TGTGCCAGCAGCTGGGGACAGGGGGTCTACGAGCAGTACTTC	CASSWGQGVYEQYF
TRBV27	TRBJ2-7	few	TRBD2	TGTGCCAGCAGTTTAGAGACTAGCGGGACCGAGCAGTACTTC	CASSLETSGTEQYF
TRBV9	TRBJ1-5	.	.	TGTGCCAGGGCCCTCGGGAGATGGTCCCAGCATTTT	CARALGRWSQHF
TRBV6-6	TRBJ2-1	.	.	TGTGCCAGCAGCCCCGGGAATCACAATGAGCAGTTCTTC	CASSPGNHNEQFF
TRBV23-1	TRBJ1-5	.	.	TGCGCCAGCAGTCAATCGCCCAGGGCTAGCAATCAGCCCCAGCATTTT	CASSQSPRASNQPQHF
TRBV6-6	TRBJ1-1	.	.	TGTGCCAGCAGTTTACAGGGTGCTGAAGCTTTCTTT	CASSLQGAEAFF